What follows are 9 T cell receptor beta chains derived from one specimen sequenced in a study of blood T cell repertoires in COVID-19. Using immunoSEQ multiplex PCR, the repertoire was profiled, and TCRdb retains in-frame clones only, with some absent. This table has 140,000 to 150,000 clones, 85% to 90% appearing once. The sample taken for sequencing was peripheral blood. Every receptor here comes from a human donor in a cohort sampled during active COVID-19.

The table lists this clone with a count of one. CDR3 sequence (DNA): TGCAGTGCTAGTGGCAGGACAGTATCGCGGAATTCACCCCTCCACTTT. Amino acid sequence: CSASGRTVSRNSPLHF. This rearrangement joins TRBV20-1 to TRBJ1-6, with a possible D match to TRBD1 (6 bases). The CDR3 loop spans 16 amino acids. The germline V gene has CDR1 DFQATT and CDR2 SNEGSKA (reference sequence). Trimming took 3 bases from V and 7 from J, leaving 19 bases between them.

This clone was seen a handful of times. This chain uses TRBV2 with TRBJ1-2; no firm D call. This CDR3 has 12 amino acids. Germline V gene sequence: CDR1 SNHLY, CDR2 FYNNEI. V lost 6 bases to trimming and J lost 4 bases, with 9 bases between them. The CDR3 loop is CASRSGGYGYTF. In nucleotides, the CDR3 is TGTGCCAGCAGGAGCGGCGGCTATGGCTACACCTTC. Using reference TRBV2 and TRBJ1-2 for the parts outside the CDR3, the full variable domain is EPEVTQTPSHQVTQMGQEVILRCVPISNHLYFYWYRQILGQKVEFLVSFYNNEISEKSEIFDDQFSVERPDGSNFTLKIRSTKLEDSAMYFCASRSGGYGYTFGSGTRLTVV.

This clone appeared once. This sequence joins TRBV6-6 and TRBJ1-2; 8 nucleotides agree with TRBD1. The junction had 9 bases not matched to a gene; V was cut back by 3 bases and J by 6 bases. The CDR3 runs 15 residues. Germline CDR1 is MNHNY and CDR2 is SVGAGI (reference sequence). DNA for the CDR3: TGTGCCAGCAGTTATCAGGGGGCGGTGGAAAATGGCTACACCTTC. Its protein product is CASSYQGAVENGYTF.

This chain uses TRBV28 with TRBJ1-2; D gene ambiguous. CDR1 and CDR2 (germline): MDHEN, SYDVKM. CDR3 length: 15 amino acids. The V end lost 6 bases, the J end lost 4 bases, and 18 bases lay between the germline ends. This chain's CDR3 is CASSPAGSTGYGYTF. The DNA for the CDR3 is TGTGCCAGCAGCCCCGCAGGAAGTACTGGCTATGGCTACACCTTC.

The chain combines TRBV3-1 (or the pseudogene TRBV3-2) with TRBJ2-1; the match to TRBD2 covers 9 bases. The germline gives CDR1 LGHDT, CDR2 YNNKEL (reference sequence). V was pared by 0 bases and J by 0 bases, with 3 bases of the junction left unmatched. The CDR3 has 17 residues. CDR3 in amino acids: CASSQEGLASSYNEQFF. The CDR3 DNA is TGTGCCAGCAGCCAAGAGGGACTAGCTAGCTCCTACAATGAGCAGTTCTTC.

The J gene is TRBJ1-1, the V gene TRBV28; TRBD1 aligns across 8 bases. Germline values: CDR1 MDHEN, CDR2 SYDVKM. The CDR3 consists of 15 residues. The ends lost 6 bases at V and 4 bases at J; junction bases unmatched: 10. The CDR3 here is CASSHRRGRSTEAFF. In DNA, the CDR3 is TGTGCCAGCAGCCACCGCAGGGGGCGAAGCACTGAAGCTTTCTTT. The full variable domain, its missing parts supplied by reference TRBV28 and TRBJ1-1, is DVKVTQSSRYLVKRTGEKVFLECVQDMDHENMFWYRQDPGLGLRLIYFSYDVKMKEKGDIPEGYSVSREKKERFSLILESASTNQTSMYLCASSHRRGRSTEAFFGQGTRLTVV.

The chain has TRBV2 and TRBJ2-5, with 9 bases that match TRBD2. V gave up 2 bases and J gave up 4 bases; unmatched junction bases: 2. Germline CDR1 and CDR2: SNHLY and FYNNEI. The CDR3 has 14 amino acids. In nucleotides, the CDR3 is TGTGCCAGCAGTGAACCGGGACTAGCAGAGACCCAGTACTTC. It codes for CASSEPGLAETQYF.

The chain couples TRBV25-1 to TRBJ1-1; D not resolved. The CDR3 is made up of 14 amino acids. The V gene's germline CDR1 is MGHDK and CDR2 SYGVNS. Trimming removed 4 bases from V and 4 bases from J, with 13 bases in between. CDR3 region: CASSAAMHGTEAFF. For the CDR3, the DNA is TGTGCCAGCAGTGCCGCCATGCACGGCACTGAAGCTTTCTTT.

This chain links TRBV30 with TRBJ2-6, with 9 bases aligning to TRBD1. Germline CDR1 GTSNPN, CDR2 SVGIG (reference sequence). The V and J ends lost 1 base and 4 bases, in that order; junction bases with no gene match: 11. The CDR3 is 18 amino acids. Written as DNA, the CDR3 is TGTGCCTGGAGTGACCCGGGACAGGGAGGATCCGGGGCCAACGTCCTGACTTTC. This translates into CAWSDPGQGGSGANVLTF.